This T cell receptor (beta chain) emerged from a study of control samples from healthy donors and cancer patients. Profiling relied on immunoSEQ multiplex PCR, and the TCRdb table lists in-frame clones only, not all of them. Seen here are tens of thousands of clones, 85% to 95% observed once, and the top ten hold roughly 2.3%. The germline V gene encodes CDR1 LGHNA and CDR2 YSLEER. The CDR3 extends over 17 amino acids. Trimming left V 0 bases short and J 1 base short, with 13 bases between. The chain carries TRBV4-3 and TRBJ1-5, with D possibly TRBD1 on 5 matching bases. The clonotype originates from a man younger than 45 in good health. Material for sequencing was blood. The CDR3 DNA follows: TGCGCCAGCAGCCAAGATGGGACGGGGGAAAGCAATCAGCCCCAGCATTTT. It encodes CASSQDGTGESNQPQHF.